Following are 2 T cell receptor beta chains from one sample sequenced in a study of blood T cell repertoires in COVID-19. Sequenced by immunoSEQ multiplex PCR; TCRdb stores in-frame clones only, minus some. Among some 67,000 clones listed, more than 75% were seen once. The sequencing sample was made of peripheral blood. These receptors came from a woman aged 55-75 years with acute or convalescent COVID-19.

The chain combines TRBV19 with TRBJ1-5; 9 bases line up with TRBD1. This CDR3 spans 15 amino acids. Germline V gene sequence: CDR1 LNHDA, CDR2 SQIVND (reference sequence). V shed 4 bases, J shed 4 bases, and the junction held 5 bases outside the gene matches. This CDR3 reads CASSSTGGPNQPQHF. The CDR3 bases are TGTGCCAGTAGTAGTACAGGGGGCCCAAATCAGCCCCAGCATTTT.

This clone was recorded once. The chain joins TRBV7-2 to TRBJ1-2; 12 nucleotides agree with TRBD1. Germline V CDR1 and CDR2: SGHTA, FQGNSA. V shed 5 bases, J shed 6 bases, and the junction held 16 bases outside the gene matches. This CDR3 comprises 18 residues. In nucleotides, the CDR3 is TGTGCCAGCAGCCGGACCTTGAATACGGGACAGGGGGCTGATGGCTACACCTTC. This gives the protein CASSRTLNTGQGADGYTF.